Presented here are 29 T cell receptor beta chains from one specimen sequenced in a study of T cell repertoires in cytomegalovirus infection. Via MiXCR, TCRdb re-called the reads, giving one row per CDR3 protein. The repertoire includes approximately 200,000 distinct CDR3 sequences, roughly 23% of them detected once, and about 20% sits in the top ten. The sample consisted of CD8+ T cells from PBMCs. These receptors all come from a human donor in good health (CMV status not recorded). Some clones in this sample may be carry-over from other donors' samples.

The chain has TRBV7-9 and TRBJ2-7; D not certain. Per the germline V gene, CDR1 is SEHNR and CDR2 is FQNEAQ (reference sequence). The CDR3 runs to 13 residues. V lost 5 bases, J lost 3 bases, and 11 bases lay in between. The DNA for the CDR3 is TGTGCCAGCAGCCTAGTAATGGGCTACGAGCAGTACTTC. The encoded protein is CASSLVMGYEQYF.

This clonotype has at least ten counts. The V and J genes are TRBV7-2 and TRBJ2-1, with 10 bases aligning to TRBD2. The CDR3 runs 15 residues. Germline V CDR1 and CDR2: SGHTA, FQGNSA. J gave up 10 bases and V 1 base, and 7 bases lay outside the gene matches. The CDR3 region has the DNA TGTGCCAGCAGCTTAGTGTCTAGCGGGGGCGGAGAGCAGTTCTTC. Its protein is CASSLVSSGGGEQFF.

J is TRBJ2-1 and V is TRBV5-6; no clear D gene. Per the germline V gene, CDR1 is SGHDT and CDR2 is YYEEEE. With 6 bases removed from V and 3 bases from J, the gap between germline ends came to 7 bases. The CDR3 length is 12 residues. CDR3 residues: CASINIYNEQFF. DNA of the CDR3: TGTGCCAGCATAAACATCTACAATGAGCAGTTCTTC.

This clonotype was counted ten times or more. The rearrangement uses TRBV7-2 and TRBJ2-1; 13 nucleotides line up with TRBD2. CDR1 and CDR2 from the germline V gene are SGHTA and FQGNSA. The J segment lost 4 bases and the V segment lost 2 bases, leaving 5 bases of the junction unmatched. The CDR3 is made up of 17 amino acids. The CDR3 sequence: CASSLRLAGGPYNEQFF. In nucleotides, the CDR3 is TGTGCCAGCAGCTTAAGACTAGCGGGGGGCCCGTACAATGAGCAGTTCTTC.

This clonotype was recorded at least ten times. The J gene is TRBJ2-7, the V gene TRBV7-2; the D is unclear. Between the trimmed V and J ends, which lost 5 bases and 5 bases, there was a span of 16 bases. This CDR3 has 14 residues. Germline-derived CDR1 and CDR2 are SGHTA and FQGNSA. The CDR3 spells CASSPRASSDEQYF. The CDR3 DNA reads TGTGCCAGCAGCCCCCGGGCAAGTTCGGACGAGCAGTACTTC.

As to this clonotype: This may come from a read error, since a much larger clone is one base off. The chain couples TRBV7-8 to TRBJ2-2; the match to TRBD2 covers 7 bases. Looked up from germline, CDR1 is SGHVS and CDR2 is FQNEAQ. CDR3 length: 16 residues. In DNA form, the CDR3 reads TGTGTCAGCAGCTTAGAAGGCGGGGGATACACCGGGGAGCTGTTTTTT. Translation gives CVSSLEGGGYTGELFF.

The J gene is TRBJ2-3, the V gene TRBV7-9; 11 nucleotides align to TRBD2. The V and J ends lost 5 bases and 4 bases, in that order; junction bases with no gene match: 14. The CDR3 runs to 18 residues. Germline loops: CDR1 SEHNR, CDR2 FQNEAQ (reference sequence). The CDR3 nucleotides read TGTGCCAGCAGCCCCCCCCCAATAGCGGGGGGGGAGGCAGATACGCAGTATTTT. Amino acids: CASSPPPIAGGEADTQYF.

The CDR3 loop is CATSRDWASTDTQYF. The CDR3 DNA reads as TGTGCCACCAGCAGAGATTGGGCCAGCACAGATACGCAGTATTTT. The genes are TRBV15 and TRBJ2-3; D ambiguous. This CDR3 has 15 amino acids. CDR1 LNHNV and CDR2 YYDKDF come from the germline V gene (reference sequence). V gave up 0 bases and J gave up 0 bases, with 7 bases separating them.

This clonotype was picked up many times. V gene TRBV7-2 combines with J gene TRBJ2-3; 7 bases are shared with TRBD2. Germline lookup yields CDR1 SGHTA and CDR2 FQGNSA. The CDR3 has 15 amino acids. Trimming cost V 3 bases and J 5 bases; bases outside gene matches: 8. The CDR3 spells CASSLGTIYIDTQYF. Written as DNA, the CDR3 is TGTGCCAGCAGCTTGGGGACTATTTACATAGATACGCAGTATTTT.

This clonotype was found many times. The chain joins TRBV12-3 or TRBV12-4 to TRBJ2-7; 10 bases match TRBD2. The ends lost 5 bases at V and 6 bases at J; junction bases unmatched: 10. The CDR3 sequence is 15 residues long. The CDR3 coding sequence is TGTGCCAGCAGTGCTAGCGGGGGTAGAAAGGGCGAGCAGTACTTC. Amino acid sequence: CASSASGGRKGEQYF.

This clonotype has ten or more counts. The chain uses TRBV7-9 and TRBJ2-5, with a weak D call TRBD2 (6 bases). In germline, CDR1 is SEHNR, CDR2 FQNEAQ (reference sequence). This CDR3 has 16 amino acids. The V end lost 8 bases, the J end lost 4 bases, and 23 bases lay between the germline ends. The CDR3 nucleotides read TGTGCCAGCCGAGGCCGGAGGAGGGGAGGAGCAGAGACCCAGTACTTC. It encodes CASRGRRRGGAETQYF. The full variable domain, in which reference TRBV7-9 and TRBJ2-5 provide the parts outside the CDR3, is DTGVSQNPRHKITKRGQNVTFRCDPISEHNRLYWYRQTLGQGPEFLTYFQNEAQLEKSRLLSDRFSAERPKGSFSTLEIQRTEQGDSAMYLCASRGRRRGGAETQYFGPGTRLLVL.

This clonotype showed up just a few times. V usage is TRBV7-6 and J usage is TRBJ2-7; the D gene is possibly TRBD2 (6 bases). The germline gives CDR1 SGHVS, CDR2 FNYEAQ. This CDR3 is 16 amino acids long. Trimming shortened V by 4 bases and J by 3 bases, and 19 bases separated the two germline ends. The CDR3 sequence: CASSSDPGLDYYEQYF. CDR3 bases: TGTGCCAGCAGCTCTGATCCGGGACTCGATTACTACGAGCAGTACTTC.

The CDR3 nucleotides are TGCGCCAGCAGCCCTAGGGACGCGGGGGCGGCTGATGAAAAACTGTTTTTT. Residues: CASSPRDAGAADEKLFF. The chain has TRBV4-1 and TRBJ1-4, with D possibly matching TRBD1 (6 bases). The germline gives CDR1 MGHRA, CDR2 YSYEKL. Trimming left V 4 bases short and J 6 bases short, with 21 bases between. CDR3 size: 17 residues.

The chain employs TRBV27 and TRBJ2-5, with D unclear. Germline assignment: CDR1 MNHEY and CDR2 SMNVEV (reference sequence). The V end lost 3 bases, the J end lost 2 bases, and 7 bases lay between the germline ends. The CDR3 extends over 13 amino acids. CDR3: CASSFSVQETQYF. The CDR3 coding sequence is TGTGCCAGCAGTTTCAGCGTTCAAGAGACCCAGTACTTC.

This clonotype was seen a few times. The chain carries TRBV11-1 and TRBJ2-5; 8 nucleotides agree with TRBD2. Germline values: CDR1 SGHAT, CDR2 FQDESV (reference sequence). This CDR3 is 15 amino acids long. Unmatched junction bases numbered 8, after V lost 3 bases and J lost 5 bases. This CDR3 reads CASSFGLADLETQYF. Here the CDR3 DNA reads TGTGCCAGCAGCTTCGGACTAGCAGATCTGGAGACCCAGTACTTC.

This clonotype was seen many times. The J gene is TRBJ2-5, the V gene TRBV2, with D possibly matching TRBD1 (5 bases). The CDR3 runs 16 residues. Trimming took 1 base from V and 3 from J, leaving 15 bases between them. In germline, CDR1 is SNHLY, CDR2 FYNNEI. CDR3 loop: CASSEGQGVMEETQYF. The CDR3 nucleotides are TGTGCCAGCAGTGAAGGGCAAGGGGTTATGGAAGAGACCCAGTACTTC.

This sequence joins TRBV6-5 and TRBJ2-2; weak D call: TRBD2 (6 bases). Trimming took off 6 bases at V and 5 bases at J, with 16 bases between the two ends. The CDR3 sequence is 15 residues long. The germline V gene has CDR1 MNHEY and CDR2 SVGAGI. As DNA, the CDR3 is TGTGCCAGCAGCCCTCTCTTGCTAGCGACCGGGGAGCTGTTTTTT. It codes for CASSPLLLATGELFF.

This clonotype showed up just once. The V and J genes are TRBV6-2 or TRBV6-3 and TRBJ2-5; 7 bases are a match to TRBD1. The CDR3 contains 13 residues. The V gene's germline CDR1 is MNHEY and CDR2 SVGEGT. The junction had 6 bases not matched to a gene; V was cut back by 6 bases and J by 5 bases. CDR3 protein: CASSAQGLETQYF. In DNA, the CDR3 is TGTGCCAGCAGCGCACAGGGGTTGGAGACCCAGTACTTC.

The chain uses TRBV7-9 and TRBJ2-5, with unresolved D. Trimming shortened V by 7 bases and J by 5 bases, and 17 bases separated the two germline ends. The CDR3 contains 14 residues. Germline V gives CDR1 SEHNR, CDR2 FQNEAQ (reference sequence). This chain's CDR3 is CASNTQGKRETQYF. The CDR3 DNA sequence: TGTGCCAGCAACACCCAAGGGAAGAGGGAGACCCAGTACTTC. The full variable domain, rest sourced from reference TRBV7-9 and TRBJ2-5, is DTGVSQNPRHKITKRGQNVTFRCDPISEHNRLYWYRQTLGQGPEFLTYFQNEAQLEKSRLLSDRFSAERPKGSFSTLEIQRTEQGDSAMYLCASNTQGKRETQYFGPGTRLLVL.

In this sample, this clonotype turned up many times. V and J are TRBV28 and TRBJ2-5, with D hard to call. Looked up from germline, CDR1 is MDHEN and CDR2 is SYDVKM. V gave up 3 bases and J gave up 1 base, with 6 bases separating them. CDR3 length: 13 residues. The CDR3 reads CASSFVGQETQYF. In DNA form, the CDR3 reads TGTGCCAGCAGTTTCGTGGGCCAAGAGACCCAGTACTTC.

This clonotype was seen many times. The rearrangement uses TRBV7-2 and TRBJ2-3; either TRBD1 or TRBD2 may fit D (5 bases each). V shed 1 base and J shed 1 base, with 15 bases lying between them. This CDR3 contains 17 residues. The germline gives CDR1 SGHTA, CDR2 FQGNSA. DNA for the CDR3: TGTGCCAGCAGCTTAGACGGGGCCACATGGGGCACAGATACGCAGTATTTT. Translating it yields CASSLDGATWGTDTQYF.

The genes are TRBV29-1 and TRBJ2-7; the D is unclear. V lost 6 bases and J lost 2, with 11 bases in between. In germline, CDR1 is SQVTM, CDR2 ANQGSEA. This CDR3 spans 12 amino acids. CDR3 protein: CSVMMGTYEQYF. For the CDR3, the DNA is TGCAGCGTCATGATGGGGACCTACGAGCAGTACTTC.

The chain combines TRBV5-1 with TRBJ2-7, with TRBD2 matching over 9 bases. Trimming took 6 bases from V and 1 from J; bases not matched to a gene: 8. Germline V gene lookup returns CDR1 SGHRS and CDR2 YFSETQ. The CDR3 extends over 15 amino acids. The DNA for the CDR3 is TGCGCCAGCAAGGTCGGTAGCGGGGGTTCCTACGAGCAGTACTTC. This encodes CASKVGSGGSYEQYF.

Ten or more counts support this clonotype. This rearrangement joins TRBV3-1 to TRBJ2-7; D perhaps matches TRBD1 (7 bases). V lost 1 base, J lost 7 bases, and 14 bases lay in between. The V gene's germline CDR1 is LGHDT and CDR2 YNNKEL (reference sequence). This CDR3 is 14 amino acids long. The CDR3 nucleotides are TGTGCCAGCAGCCAAGGGAGGGGGCTTAGTGAGCAGTACTTC. Translated, it gives CASSQGRGLSEQYF.

V gene TRBV28 combines with J gene TRBJ1-6; 9 bases fit TRBD1. The CDR3 totals 14 residues. Unmatched junction bases numbered 5, after V lost 5 bases and J lost 9 bases. Germline CDR1 is MDHEN and CDR2 is SYDVKM. CDR3 nucleotides: TGTGCCAGCAGTGCGGACAGGGGTGGTTCACCCCTCCACTTT. This encodes CASSADRGGSPLHF.

This clonotype was found a few times. The chain employs TRBV12-3 or TRBV12-4 and TRBJ1-2, with D perhaps matching TRBD1 (6 bases). The ends were cut back, 4 bases at V and 8 bases at J, with 17 bases in the middle. The CDR3 extends over 14 amino acids. The CDR3 loop is CASSSITGSRGYTF. Written as DNA, the CDR3 is TGTGCCAGCAGTTCGATTACAGGGTCGCGGGGCTACACCTTC.

The rearrangement joins TRBV28 to TRBJ1-5; D is unresolved. Per the germline V gene, CDR1 is MDHEN and CDR2 is SYDVKM. Trimming left V 3 bases short and J 2 bases short, with 8 bases between. The CDR3 consists of 14 residues. CDR3 loop: CASSFRDGNQPQHF. Here the CDR3 DNA reads TGTGCCAGCAGTTTCCGAGACGGCAATCAGCCCCAGCATTTT.

The table lists this clonotype with many counts. The V gene is TRBV11-2, the J gene TRBJ2-3, with 11 bases matching TRBD2. The CDR3 runs to 16 residues. V lost 8 bases and J lost 2; bases outside the gene matches: 9. Per the germline V gene, CDR1 is SGHAT and CDR2 is FQNNGV. The CDR3 protein is CASGLVSGGDTDTQYF. The CDR3 region has the DNA TGTGCCAGCGGACTGGTTAGCGGGGGGGACACAGATACGCAGTATTTT.

The chain recombines TRBV20-1 with TRBJ2-4; the D gene is possibly TRBD1 (6 bases). The CDR3 sequence is 14 residues long. V lost 7 bases to trimming and J lost 0 bases, with 13 bases between them. Per germline, CDR1 DFQATT and CDR2 SNEGSKA (reference sequence). The CDR3 coding sequence is TGCAGTGTCCAACAGGGCTTAGCCAAAAACATTCAGTACTTC. It specifies CSVQQGLAKNIQYF.